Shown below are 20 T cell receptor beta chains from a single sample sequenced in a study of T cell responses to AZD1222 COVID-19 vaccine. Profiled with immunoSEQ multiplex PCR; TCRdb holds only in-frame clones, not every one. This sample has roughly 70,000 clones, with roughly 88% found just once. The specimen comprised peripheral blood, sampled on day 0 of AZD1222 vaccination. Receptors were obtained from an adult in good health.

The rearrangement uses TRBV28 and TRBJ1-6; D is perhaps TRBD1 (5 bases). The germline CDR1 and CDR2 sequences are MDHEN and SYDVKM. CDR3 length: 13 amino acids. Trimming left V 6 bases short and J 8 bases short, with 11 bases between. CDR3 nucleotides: TGTGCCAGCAGGCGGGACGGGGATTCACCCCTCCACTTT. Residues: CASRRDGDSPLHF.

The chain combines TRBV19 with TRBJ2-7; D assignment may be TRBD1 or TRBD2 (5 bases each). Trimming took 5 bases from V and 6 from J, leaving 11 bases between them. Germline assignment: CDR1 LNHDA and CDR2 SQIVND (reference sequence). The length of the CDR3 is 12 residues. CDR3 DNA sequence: TGTGCCAGTAGTCCAGGGACCGGCGAGCAGTACTTC. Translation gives CASSPGTGEQYF. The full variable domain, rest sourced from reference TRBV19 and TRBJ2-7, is DGGITQSPKYLFRKEGQNVTLSCEQNLNHDAMYWYRQDPGQGLRLIYYSQIVNDFQKGDIAEGYSVSREKKESFPLTVTSAQKNPTAFYLCASSPGTGEQYFGPGTRLTVT.

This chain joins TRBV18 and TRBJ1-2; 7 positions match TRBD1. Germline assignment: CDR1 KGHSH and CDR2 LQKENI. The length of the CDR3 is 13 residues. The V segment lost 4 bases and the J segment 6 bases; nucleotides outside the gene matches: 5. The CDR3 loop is CASSLGQQDGYTF. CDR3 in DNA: TGTGCCAGCTCACTGGGACAGCAGGATGGCTACACCTTC.

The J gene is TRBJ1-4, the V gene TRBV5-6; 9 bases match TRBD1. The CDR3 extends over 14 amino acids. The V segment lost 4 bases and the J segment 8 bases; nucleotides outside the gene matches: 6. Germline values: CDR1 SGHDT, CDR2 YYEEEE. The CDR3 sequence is CASSLGQGGEKLFF. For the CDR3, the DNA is TGTGCCAGCAGCCTGGGACAGGGCGGCGAAAAACTGTTTTTT.

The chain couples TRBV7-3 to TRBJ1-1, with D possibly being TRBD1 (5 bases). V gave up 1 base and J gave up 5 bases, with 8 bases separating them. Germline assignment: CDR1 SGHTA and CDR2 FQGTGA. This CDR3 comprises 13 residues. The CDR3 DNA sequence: TGTGCCAGCAGCTTAAGCAGGGCAACTGAAGCTTTCTTT. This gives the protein CASSLSRATEAFF.

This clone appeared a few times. The CDR3 spells CASSSTGPEQFF. Here the CDR3 DNA reads TGTGCCAGCAGCTCAACCGGGCCTGAGCAGTTCTTC. The chain joins TRBV11-2 to TRBJ2-1; D unresolved. The V and J ends lost 4 bases and 9 bases respectively, with 10 bases between them. Looked up from germline, CDR1 is SGHAT and CDR2 is FQNNGV. The length of the CDR3 is 12 residues. The complete variable domain, with remaining parts taken from reference TRBV11-2 and TRBJ2-1, reads EAGVAQSPRYKIIEKRQSVAFWCNPISGHATLYWYQQILGQGPKLLIQFQNNGVVDDSQLPKDRFSAERLKGVDSTLKIQPAKLEDSAVYLCASSSTGPEQFFGPGTRLTVL.

The CDR3 DNA reads TGTGCCAGCAGCGAGAACACCGGGGAGCTGTTTTTT. Translation gives CASSENTGELFF. This rearrangement joins TRBV28 to TRBJ2-2; D is uncertain. V gave up 6 bases and J gave up 1 base, with 3 bases separating them. CDR1 is MDHEN, CDR2 SYDVKM, per germline. The CDR3 is 12 residues long.

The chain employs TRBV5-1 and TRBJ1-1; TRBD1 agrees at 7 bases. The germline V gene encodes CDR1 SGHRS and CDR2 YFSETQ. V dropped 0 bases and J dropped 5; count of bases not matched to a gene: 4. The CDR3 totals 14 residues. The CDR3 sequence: CASSLEGAQTEAFF. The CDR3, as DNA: TGCGCCAGCAGCTTGGAGGGGGCGCAAACTGAAGCTTTCTTT.

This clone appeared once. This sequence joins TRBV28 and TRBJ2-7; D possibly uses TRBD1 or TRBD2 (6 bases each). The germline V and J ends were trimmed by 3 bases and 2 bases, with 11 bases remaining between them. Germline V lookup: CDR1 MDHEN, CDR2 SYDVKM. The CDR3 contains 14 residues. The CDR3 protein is CASSFRGDTYEQYF. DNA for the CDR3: TGTGCCAGCAGTTTTAGGGGGGATACCTACGAGCAGTACTTC.

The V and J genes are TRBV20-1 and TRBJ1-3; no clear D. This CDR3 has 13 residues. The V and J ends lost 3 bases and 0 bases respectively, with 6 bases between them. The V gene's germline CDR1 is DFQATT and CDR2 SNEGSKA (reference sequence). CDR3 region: CSASDDSGNTIYF. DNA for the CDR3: TGCAGTGCTAGTGACGACTCTGGAAACACCATATATTTT.

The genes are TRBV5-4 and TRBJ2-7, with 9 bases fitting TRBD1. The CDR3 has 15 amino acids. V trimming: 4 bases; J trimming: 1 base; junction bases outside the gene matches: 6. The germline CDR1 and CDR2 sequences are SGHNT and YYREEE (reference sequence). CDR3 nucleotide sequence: TGTGCCAGCAGCCCAGGACAGGGGTTTTCCTACGAGCAGTACTTC. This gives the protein CASSPGQGFSYEQYF.

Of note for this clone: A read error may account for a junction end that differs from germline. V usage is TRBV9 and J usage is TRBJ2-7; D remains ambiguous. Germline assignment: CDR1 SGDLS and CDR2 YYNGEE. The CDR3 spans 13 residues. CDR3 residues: CASSVGLSSEQYF. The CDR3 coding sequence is TGTGCCAGCAGCGTAGGCCTCTCCTCCGAGCAGTACTTC. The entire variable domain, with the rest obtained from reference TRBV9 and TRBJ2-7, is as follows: DSGVTQTPKHLITATGQRVTLRCSPRSGDLSVYWYQQSLDQGLQFLIQYYNGEERAKGNILERFSAQQFPDLHSELNLSSLELGDSALYFCASSVGLSSEQYFGPGTRLTVT.

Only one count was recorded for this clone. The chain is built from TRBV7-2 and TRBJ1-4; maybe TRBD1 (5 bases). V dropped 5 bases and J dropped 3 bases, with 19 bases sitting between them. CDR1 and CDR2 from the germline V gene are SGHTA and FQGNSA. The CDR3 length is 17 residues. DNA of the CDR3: TGTGCCAGCAGCCTCCGGACACCCTACCGACCTAATGAAAAACTGTTTTTT. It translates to CASSLRTPYRPNEKLFF.

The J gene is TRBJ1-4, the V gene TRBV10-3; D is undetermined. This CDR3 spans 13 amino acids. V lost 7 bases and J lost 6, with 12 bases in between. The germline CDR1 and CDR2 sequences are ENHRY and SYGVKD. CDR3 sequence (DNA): TGTGCCATCAATCGCAGGAAAGATGAAAAACTGTTTTTT. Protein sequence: CAINRRKDEKLFF.

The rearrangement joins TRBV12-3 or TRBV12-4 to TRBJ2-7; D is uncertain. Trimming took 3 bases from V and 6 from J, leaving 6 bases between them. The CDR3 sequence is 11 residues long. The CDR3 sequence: CASSFQSEQYF. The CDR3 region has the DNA TGTGCCAGCAGTTTCCAAAGCGAGCAGTACTTC.

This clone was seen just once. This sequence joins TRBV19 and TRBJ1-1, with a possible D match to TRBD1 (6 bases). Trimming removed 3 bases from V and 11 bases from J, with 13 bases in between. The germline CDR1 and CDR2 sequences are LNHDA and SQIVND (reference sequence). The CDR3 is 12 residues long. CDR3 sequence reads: CASSMFRGTAFF. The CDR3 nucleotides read TGTGCCAGTAGTATGTTCAGGGGAACGGCTTTCTTT.

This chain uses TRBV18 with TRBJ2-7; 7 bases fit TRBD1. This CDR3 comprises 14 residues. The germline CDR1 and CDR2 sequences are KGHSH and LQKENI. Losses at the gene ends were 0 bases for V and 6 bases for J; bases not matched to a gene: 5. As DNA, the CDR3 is TGTGCCAGCTCACCACCCGGGACAGTTCGCGAGCAGTACTTC. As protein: CASSPPGTVREQYF.

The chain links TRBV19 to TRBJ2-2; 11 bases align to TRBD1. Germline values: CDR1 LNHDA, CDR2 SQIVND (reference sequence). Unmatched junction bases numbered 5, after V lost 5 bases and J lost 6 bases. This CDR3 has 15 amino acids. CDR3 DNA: TGTGCCAGTAGTCTCGGGACAGGGGGGTCCGGGGAGCTGTTTTTT. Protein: CASSLGTGGSGELFF.

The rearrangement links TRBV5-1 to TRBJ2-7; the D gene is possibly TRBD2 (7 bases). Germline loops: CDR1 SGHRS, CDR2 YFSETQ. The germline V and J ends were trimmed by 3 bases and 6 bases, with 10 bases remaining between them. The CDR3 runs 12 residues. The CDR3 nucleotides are TGCGCCAGCAGCTCCCGGGGGGCCGAGCAGTACTTC. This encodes CASSSRGAEQYF.

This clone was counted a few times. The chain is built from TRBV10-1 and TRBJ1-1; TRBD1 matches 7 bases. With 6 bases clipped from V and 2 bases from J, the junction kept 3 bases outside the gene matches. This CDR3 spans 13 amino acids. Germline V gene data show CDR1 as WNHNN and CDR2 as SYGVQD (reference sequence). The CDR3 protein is CASRTGFNTEAFF. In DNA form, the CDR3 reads TGCGCCAGCAGGACAGGGTTTAACACTGAAGCTTTCTTT.